The rows below give T cell receptor beta chains drawn from one sample of a study of early stage breast cancer tumors. This table comes from immunoSEQ multiplex PCR, and its TCRdb copy is limited to in-frame clones, with some not included. The sample holds tens of thousands of clones; about 73% are singletons and the top ten take around 7.2%. The sample consisted of blood. All receptors derive from a person in their fifties with breast cancer. The CDR3 runs from the conserved cysteine through the conserved F or W.

v_gene	j_gene	CDR3aa
TRBV9	TRBJ2-1	CATGTSGSDEQFF
TRBV27	TRBJ2-6	CASSWGPGRGANVLTF
TRBV5-6	TRBJ2-7	CASSLADYEQYF
TRBV19	TRBJ2-1	CASSIEGGRNEQFF
TRBV11-1	TRBJ2-7	CASSLGQGKYYEQYF
TRBV11-3	TRBJ1-4	CASRTGLSEKLFF
TRBV19	TRBJ2-5	CASSIGTSGPQETQYF
TRBV11-3	TRBJ2-2	CASSRGGDRDTGELFF
TRBV9	TRBJ2-7	CASSVGSSGTYEQYF
TRBV10-3	TRBJ1-5	CAIGFQQGLIQPQHF
TRBV10-1	TRBJ2-5	CASSESGGNQETQYF
TRBV2	TRBJ2-1	CASGGQGRYNEQFF
TRBV25-1	TRBJ2-2	CASSDSTANTGELFF
TRBV6-1	TRBJ1-5	CASSVVGEGQPQHF
TRBV2	TRBJ2-2	CASSEAAGLIAGELFF
TRBV10-3	TRBJ2-7	CAISVASGSGEQYF
TRBV11-1	TRBJ2-5	CASSPLRQGQETQYF
TRBV5-1	TRBJ1-1	CASSSRQNMNTEAFF
TRBV9	TRBJ1-2	CASSARDRTYYGYTF
TRBV27	TRBJ2-1	CAIRSLRGSSYNEQFF
TRBV30	TRBJ2-1	CAWVVSRGGGEQFF